This T cell receptor beta chain was retrieved from a study of T cells in Graves' hyperthyroidism and ophthalmopathy. Amplified regions were TCR beta CDR3 sequences from RNA transcripts. The primer set for the first-round RT-PCR of the TCR CDR3 was HTBI. Each CDR3 protein is one row after TCRdb ran MiXCR on the multiplex PCR reads. The sample carries roughly 840,000 distinct CDR3 sequences, roughly 37% recorded once. Looked up from germline, CDR1 is LNHNV and CDR2 is YYDKDF (reference sequence). The CDR3 has 15 residues. V lost 1 base to trimming and J lost 6 bases, with 12 bases between them. As concerns this clonotype: This could be a read error, since a much larger clone is one nucleotide away.

The gene calls are TRBV15 and TRBJ2-2; tentatively, D is TRBD2 (5 bases). The sequence was collected from a young man with Graves' hyperthyroidism. Input material: blood. In nucleotides, the CDR3 is TGTGCCACCAGCAGAGGTATACTAGTCGCCGGGGAGCTGTTTTTT. Amino acid sequence: CATSRGILVAGELFF.